Listed below are T cell receptor beta chains from one sample, sequenced in a study of blood T cell repertoires in COVID-19. The table came from immunoSEQ multiplex PCR; TCRdb's copy has only in-frame clones and leaves some out. The table shows about 490,000 clones, with approximately 83% occurring only once. The sequenced sample consisted of peripheral blood. The source is a human donor in a cohort sampled during active COVID-19. Both conserved end residues are part of each CDR3. D genes are given only for firm matches. Not all rows give a size; the values are once, few, many and, for expanded clones, a class.

TRBV5-1	15	once	TRBJ1-4	TRBD1	TGCGCCAGCAGCTTGGAGGGACAGCCAAATGAAAAACTGTTTTTT	CASSLEGQPNEKLFF
TRBV30	14	.	TRBJ1-4	.	TGTGCCTGGAGTGATGGGTTGGGGCATGAAAAACTGTTTTTT	CAWSDGLGHEKLFF
TRBV19	13	.	TRBJ1-1	.	TGTGCCAGTAGGACACAGGGTACGTCTGAAGCTTTCTTT	CASRTQGTSEAFF
TRBV19	14	.	TRBJ1-5	TRBD1	TGTGCCAGTAGCACAGCAGGGGGCACACAGCCCCAGCATTTT	CASSTAGGTQPQHF
TRBV18	17	.	TRBJ2-4	.	TGTGCCAGCTCACCCACCACAGGAGGCGGGGGCTGGAACATTCAGTACTTC	CASSPTTGGGGWNIQYF
TRBV14	14	.	TRBJ2-3	.	TGTGCCAGCAGCCAGGGACTCGCGGCAGATACGCAGTATTTT	CASSQGLAADTQYF
TRBV5-1	14	.	TRBJ2-2	.	TGCGCCAGCACAGTAACGGGAAACACCGGGGAGCTGTTTTTT	CASTVTGNTGELFF
TRBV6-5	15	.	TRBJ2-3	TRBD2	TGTGCCAGCAGAGCTAGCGGGAGGGCCCGTGATACGCAGTATTTT	CASRASGRARDTQYF
TRBV19	15	once	TRBJ2-4	.	TGTGCCAGTAAGGACAGCTCGCTAGCCAAAAACATTCAGTACTTC	CASKDSSLAKNIQYF
TRBV19	14	.	TRBJ1-5	TRBD1	TGTGCCAGCCGACAGGGGGTAGGCAATCAGCCCCAGCATTTT	CASRQGVGNQPQHF
TRBV28	13	once	TRBJ1-1	TRBD1	TGTGCCAGCAGGGGACAGGGAAACACTGAAGCTTTCTTT	CASRGQGNTEAFF
TRBV28	18	.	TRBJ2-5	TRBD2	TGTGCCAGCAGTTTCCCCATTCTAGCGGGAGGGCTTGGAGAGACCCAGTACTTC	CASSFPILAGGLGETQYF
TRBV29-1	14	.	TRBJ1-1	.	TGCAGCGTTCTTTATGAGCGGGCGAACACTGAAGCTTTCTTT	CSVLYERANTEAFF
TRBV9	15	.	TRBJ1-1	.	TGTGCCAGCAGCGTTCGAGGAGGGGTGAACACTGAAGCTTTCTTT	CASSVRGGVNTEAFF
TRBV19	14	.	TRBJ2-7	.	TGTGCCAGTAGCCCCCGAGGAATCAGCTACGAGCAGTACTTC	CASSPRGISYEQYF
TRBV7-8	16	.	TRBJ2-7	.	TGTGCCAGCAGCTCTACTTGGGGGCGTGGTGGAAACGAGCAGTACTTC	CASSSTWGRGGNEQYF
TRBV28	13	.	TRBJ1-5	TRBD1	TGTGCCAGCGACAGGGGAAACAATCAGCCCCAGCATTTT	CASDRGNNQPQHF
TRBV6-1	16	.	TRBJ1-2	.	TGTGCCAGCAGTGAATATGGGAGGCCGGCGGGGTATGGCTACACCTTC	CASSEYGRPAGYGYTF
TRBV19	15	.	TRBJ2-3	.	TGTGCCAGTAGCGGGAGAGAAGGGGGCACAGATACGCAGTATTTT	CASSGREGGTDTQYF
TRBV29-1	13	.	TRBJ1-1	TRBD1	TGCAGCGTAGCCGGGACAGGGGGCACTGAAGCTTTCTTT	CSVAGTGGTEAFF
TRBV19	13	.	TRBJ1-6	.	TGTGCCAGTAGTATACAGTCGATGTCACCCCTCCACTTT	CASSIQSMSPLHF
TRBV4-3	14	.	TRBJ2-5	.	TGCGCCAGCAGCCAAGAACTGAGCAGGGAGACCCAGTACTTC	CASSQELSRETQYF
TRBV27	16	few	TRBJ2-2	.	TGTGCCAGCAGACGGATGGGACATATGTATCCCGGGGAGCTGTTTTTT	CASRRMGHMYPGELFF
TRBV18	14	.	TRBJ1-2	TRBD1	TGTGCCAGCTCACTTGCAGGGGGCAACTATGGCTACACCTTC	CASSLAGGNYGYTF
TRBV7-9	14	.	TRBJ1-1	TRBD1	TGTGCCAGCAGCTCGGGACAGCCGAACACTGAAGCTTTCTTT	CASSSGQPNTEAFF
TRBV9	16	.	TRBJ1-3	.	TGTGCCAGCAGCATAGGCGGAAACCCACTAGGAAACACCATATATTTT	CASSIGGNPLGNTIYF
TRBV5-6	13	.	TRBJ2-7	.	TGTGCCAGCAGGCGAGACACCGGATACGAGCAGTACTTC	CASRRDTGYEQYF
TRBV6-2/TRBV6-3	13	.	TRBJ1-2	TRBD1	TGTGCCAGCAGCCCTACGGACAGGCCCAGCTACACCTTC	CASSPTDRPSYTF
TRBV29-1	13	.	TRBJ1-2	TRBD1	TGCAGCGTTGAACGGCAGGGGGCGAGTGGCTACACCTTC	CSVERQGASGYTF
TRBV11-2	15	.	TRBJ2-5	TRBD2	TGTGCCAGCAGTTTTAACGCGGGAGCTGGGGAGACCCAGTACTTC	CASSFNAGAGETQYF
TRBV30	13	.	TRBJ1-5	.	TGTGCCTGGGAAAAGGAGCTAAATCAGCCCCAGCATTTT	CAWEKELNQPQHF
TRBV28	15	few	TRBJ2-3	.	TGTGCCAGCAGTTTAAGGGGGGGTGGCACAGATACGCAGTATTTT	CASSLRGGGTDTQYF
TRBV27	15	.	TRBJ2-7	TRBD2	TGTGCCAGCAGTTTAGAGCAAAGCGGGACCTACGAGCAGTACTTC	CASSLEQSGTYEQYF
TRBV7-9	13	.	TRBJ2-1	.	TGTGCCAGCAGCTCCCGGGACTACAATGAGCAGTTCTTC	CASSSRDYNEQFF
TRBV5-1	14	.	TRBJ1-1	TRBD1	TGCGCCAGCAGTTATACAGGGGTAAACACTGAAGCTTTCTTT	CASSYTGVNTEAFF
TRBV18	15	few	TRBJ2-2	.	TGTGCCAGCTCACCATCGACACAGAACACCGGGGAGCTGTTTTTT	CASSPSTQNTGELFF
TRBV7-3	14	.	TRBJ2-3	TRBD2	TGTGCCAGCAGCTTAGTTCCGGGAGGGGATACGCAGTATTTT	CASSLVPGGDTQYF
TRBV7-3	17	.	TRBJ2-1	TRBD2	TGTGCCAGCAGCGAGGGACTGGGCGGGAGCTGGATCAATGAGCAGTTCTTC	CASSEGLGGSWINEQFF
TRBV7-3	17	.	TRBJ2-1	TRBD2	TGTGCCAGCAGCTTTGCTCCTGGTGGCGGGAGACTAAATGAGCAGTTCTTC	CASSFAPGGGRLNEQFF
TRBV4-1	15	.	TRBJ2-2	.	TGCGCCAGCAGCCAAGATCGAAAAGTCGGGGGGGAGCTGTTTTTT	CASSQDRKVGGELFF
TRBV11-1	15	.	TRBJ2-7	.	TGTGCCAGCAGCTTAACGGGAGTTTTATCCTACGAGCAGTACTTC	CASSLTGVLSYEQYF
TRBV27	13	.	TRBJ2-1	.	TGTGCCAGCGGGGAGTTTAGGGACAATGAGCAGTTCTTC	CASGEFRDNEQFF